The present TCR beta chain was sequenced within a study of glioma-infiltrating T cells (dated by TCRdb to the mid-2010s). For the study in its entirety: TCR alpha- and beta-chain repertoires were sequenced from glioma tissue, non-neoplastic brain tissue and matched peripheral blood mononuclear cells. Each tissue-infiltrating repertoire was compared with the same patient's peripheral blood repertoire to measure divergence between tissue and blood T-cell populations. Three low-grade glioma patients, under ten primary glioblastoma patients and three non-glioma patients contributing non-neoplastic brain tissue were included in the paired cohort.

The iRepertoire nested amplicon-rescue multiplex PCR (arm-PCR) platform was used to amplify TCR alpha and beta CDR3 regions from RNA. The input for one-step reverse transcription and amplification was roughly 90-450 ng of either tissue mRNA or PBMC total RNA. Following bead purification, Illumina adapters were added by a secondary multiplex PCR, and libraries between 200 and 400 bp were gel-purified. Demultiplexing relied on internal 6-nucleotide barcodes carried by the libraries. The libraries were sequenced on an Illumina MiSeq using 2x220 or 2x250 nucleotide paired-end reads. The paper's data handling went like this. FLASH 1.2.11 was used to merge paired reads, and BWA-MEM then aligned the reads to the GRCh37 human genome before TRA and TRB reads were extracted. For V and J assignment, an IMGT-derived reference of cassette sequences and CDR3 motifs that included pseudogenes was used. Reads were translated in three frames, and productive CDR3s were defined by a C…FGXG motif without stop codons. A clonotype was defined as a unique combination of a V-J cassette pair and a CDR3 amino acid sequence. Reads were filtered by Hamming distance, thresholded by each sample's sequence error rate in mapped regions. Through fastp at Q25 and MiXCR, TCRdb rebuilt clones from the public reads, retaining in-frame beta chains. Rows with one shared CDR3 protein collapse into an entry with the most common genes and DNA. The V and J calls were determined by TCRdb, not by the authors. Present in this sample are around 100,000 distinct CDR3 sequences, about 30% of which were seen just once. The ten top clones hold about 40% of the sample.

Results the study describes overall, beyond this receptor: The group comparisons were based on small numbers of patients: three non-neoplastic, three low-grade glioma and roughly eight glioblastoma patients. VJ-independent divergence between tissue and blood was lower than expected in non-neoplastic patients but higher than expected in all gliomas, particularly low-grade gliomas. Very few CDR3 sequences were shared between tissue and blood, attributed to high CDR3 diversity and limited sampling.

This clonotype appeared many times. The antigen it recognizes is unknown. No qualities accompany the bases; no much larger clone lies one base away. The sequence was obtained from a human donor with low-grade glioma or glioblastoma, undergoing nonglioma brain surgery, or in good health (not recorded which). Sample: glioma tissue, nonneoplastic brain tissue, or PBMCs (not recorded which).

CDR3 protein: CASSPYGQAREAFF. Read as DNA, the sequence is TGTGCCAGCAGCCCCTATGGACAGGCGCGCGAAGCTTTCTTT. The chain joins TRBV2 to TRBJ1-1; 7 junctional bases match TRBD1. CDR3 length: 14 amino acids, cysteine to phenylalanine. CDR3 DNA is the only sequence kept; it has 42 bases, read in frame from the first base. V is cut back by 6 bases and J by 8 bases, with 12 bases in the junction unmatched. For CDR1 and CDR2, the germline V gene lists SNHLY and FYNNEI.